This T cell receptor beta chain was obtained from a study of T cell responses to AZD1222 COVID-19 vaccine. Germline CDR1 and CDR2: LGHNA and YNFKEQ. Between the trimmed V and J ends, which lost 4 bases and 5 bases, there was a span of 17 bases. This CDR3 contains 16 residues. Generated by immunoSEQ multiplex PCR, the TCRdb table keeps only in-frame clones and is missing some. The sample holds about 150,000 clones, roughly 90% seen once. This TCR came from an adult who received the AZD1222 COVID-19 vaccine. Sequences were derived from peripheral blood, sampled 28 days after the second AZD1222 dose. This chain joins TRBV4-2 and TRBJ2-2; D is possibly TRBD2 (5 bases). The CDR3 sequence is CASSPKGPGDTGELFF. The CDR3 region has the DNA TGTGCCAGCAGCCCAAAAGGTCCCGGGGATACCGGGGAGCTGTTTTTT.